The rows below give T cell receptor beta chains drawn from one sample of a study of T cells in Graves' hyperthyroidism and ophthalmopathy. TCRdb re-derived calls from the multiplex PCR reads in MiXCR, one entry per CDR3 protein. The table lists about 300,000 distinct CDR3 sequences, roughly 14% of them singletons. The sequenced material came from blood. These receptors came from a woman younger than 45 with Graves' hyperthyroidism that later progressed to Graves' ophthalmopathy. CDR3s include the opening cysteine and the closing phenylalanine or tryptophan. A D gene is named only where the DNA matches it firmly. The listing skips clone size in some rows; elsewhere it reads once, few, many or a size class.

CDR3aa	CDR3nt	v_gene	j_gene	d_gene	abundance	len
CAWSRFRGADRRSYNEQFF	TGTGCCTGGAGTAGATTCAGGGGGGCAGACAGGCGCTCCTACAATGAGCAGTTCTTC	TRBV30	TRBJ2-1	.	few	19
CASGTDTQYF	TGTGCCAGCGGTACAGATACGCAGTATTTT	TRBV4-1	TRBJ2-3	.	many	10
CASSWHQNNEQFF	TGCGCCAGCAGCTGGCACCAAAACAATGAGCAGTTCTTC	TRBV5-1	TRBJ2-1	.	once	13
CASCLGLPGELFF	TGTGCCAGCTGCCTTGGACTTCCCGGGGAGCTGTTTTTT	TRBV12-3/TRBV12-4	TRBJ2-2	.	many	13
CASVGPWRGTGYNEQFF	TGTGCCAGCGTAGGTCCTTGGCGGGGGACGGGCTACAATGAGCAGTTCTTC	TRBV2	TRBJ2-1	TRBD2	many	17
CASSLAQTSGGTQYF	TGTGCCAGCAGCTTAGCCCAGACTAGCGGTGGGACCCAGTACTTC	TRBV11-2	TRBJ2-5	TRBD2	many	15
CASDEEQKVYGYTF	TGTGCCAGCGACGAGGAACAGAAAGTTTATGGCTACACCTTC	TRBV2	TRBJ1-2	.	many	14
CASSLAGGASTDTQYF	TGTGCCAGCAGCCTAGCGGGAGGGGCTAGCACAGATACGCAGTATTTT	TRBV11-1	TRBJ2-3	TRBD2	many	16
CASSPSQGPARGYTF	TGTGCCAGCAGTCCGTCACAGGGGCCGGCGAGGGGCTACACCTTC	TRBV12-3/TRBV12-4	TRBJ1-2	TRBD1	many	15
CASSFETGADNYGYTF	TGTGCCAGCAGCTTCGAAACAGGGGCCGATAACTATGGCTACACCTTC	TRBV7-9	TRBJ1-2	TRBD1	many	16
CASSFDKNNEQFF	TGTGCCAGCAGCTTTGACAAGAACAATGAGCAGTTCTTC	TRBV6-1	TRBJ2-1	.	few	13
CASSGENYYGYTF	TGTGCCAGCTCGGGGGAAAATTACTATGGCTACACCTTC	TRBV12-3/TRBV12-4	TRBJ1-2	.	.	13
CSAHREGKREGPETQYF	TGCAGTGCTCACCGCGAAGGGAAGCGGGAGGGCCCCGAGACCCAGTACTTC	TRBV20-1	TRBJ2-5	TRBD2	.	17
CASSLSIVVLNTEAFF	TGTGCCAGCAGTTTATCGATCGTAGTCCTGAACACTGAAGCTTTCTTT	TRBV27	TRBJ1-1	.	many	16
CASSMGRSRNQPQHF	TGTGCCAGTAGTATGGGCAGGTCGCGCAATCAGCCCCAGCATTTT	TRBV19	TRBJ1-5	.	.	15
CASKPVPTDTQYF	TGTGCCAGCAAGCCGGTTCCCACAGATACGCAGTATTTT	TRBV6-1	TRBJ2-3	.	.	13
CASRVWGTYEQYF	TGTGCCAGCAGGGTTTGGGGGACCTACGAGCAGTACTTC	TRBV6-1	TRBJ2-7	.	few	13
CSAARLASTDTQYF	TGCAGTGCTGCCCGACTAGCTAGCACAGATACGCAGTATTTT	TRBV20-1	TRBJ2-3	TRBD2	many	14
CASSQFHPPGQGTNEQFF	TGCGCCAGCAGCCAATTTCATCCGCCGGGACAGGGTACGAATGAGCAGTTCTTC	TRBV4-1	TRBJ2-1	TRBD1	.	18
CASSSARGAGAYEQYF	TGTGCCAGCAGCTCCGCCCGAGGAGCGGGGGCCTACGAGCAGTACTTC	TRBV7-8	TRBJ2-7	TRBD2	many	16
CASSLGDRTGVTQYF	TGTGCCAGCAGCTTAGGGGATCGGACCGGCGTGACCCAGTACTTC	TRBV7-6	TRBJ2-5	.	few	15
CASSVLGSGRADEQSF	TGCGCCAGCAGCGTGCTTGGTAGCGGGAGGGCCGATGAGCAGTCCTTC	TRBV4-1	TRBJ2-1	TRBD2	.	16
CASSHRWSGSSYNEQFF	TGTGCCAGCAGCCACAGGTGGAGCGGAAGCTCCTACAATGAGCAGTTCTTC	TRBV14	TRBJ2-1	.	.	17
CASSSMAGGYEQYF	TGTGCCAGCAGCTCTATGGCGGGAGGCTACGAGCAGTACTTC	TRBV7-2	TRBJ2-7	TRBD2	many	14
CASSYRGQGYEQYF	TGTGCCAGCAGTTACAGGGGACAGGGTTACGAGCAGTACTTC	TRBV6-5	TRBJ2-7	TRBD1	many	14
CASLQGSYEQYF	TGTGCCAGCCTTCAGGGTTCCTACGAGCAGTACTTC	TRBV28	TRBJ2-7	.	many	12
CASSYINEQFF	TGTGCCAGCAGTTATATTAATGAGCAGTTCTTC	TRBV7-2	TRBJ2-1	.	many	11
CSVEELAGEAYEQFF	TGCAGCGTTGAGGAACTAGCGGGAGAAGCTTATGAGCAGTTCTTC	TRBV29-1	TRBJ2-1	TRBD2	many	15
CASSVTGTEGNTIYF	TGTGCCAGCAGCGTAACCGGGACTGAGGGAAACACCATATATTTT	TRBV9	TRBJ1-3	.	.	15
CASMGGLRDRGFETQYF	TGTGCCAGCATGGGAGGGTTGAGGGACAGGGGGTTCGAGACCCAGTACTTC	TRBV2	TRBJ2-5	TRBD1	.	17